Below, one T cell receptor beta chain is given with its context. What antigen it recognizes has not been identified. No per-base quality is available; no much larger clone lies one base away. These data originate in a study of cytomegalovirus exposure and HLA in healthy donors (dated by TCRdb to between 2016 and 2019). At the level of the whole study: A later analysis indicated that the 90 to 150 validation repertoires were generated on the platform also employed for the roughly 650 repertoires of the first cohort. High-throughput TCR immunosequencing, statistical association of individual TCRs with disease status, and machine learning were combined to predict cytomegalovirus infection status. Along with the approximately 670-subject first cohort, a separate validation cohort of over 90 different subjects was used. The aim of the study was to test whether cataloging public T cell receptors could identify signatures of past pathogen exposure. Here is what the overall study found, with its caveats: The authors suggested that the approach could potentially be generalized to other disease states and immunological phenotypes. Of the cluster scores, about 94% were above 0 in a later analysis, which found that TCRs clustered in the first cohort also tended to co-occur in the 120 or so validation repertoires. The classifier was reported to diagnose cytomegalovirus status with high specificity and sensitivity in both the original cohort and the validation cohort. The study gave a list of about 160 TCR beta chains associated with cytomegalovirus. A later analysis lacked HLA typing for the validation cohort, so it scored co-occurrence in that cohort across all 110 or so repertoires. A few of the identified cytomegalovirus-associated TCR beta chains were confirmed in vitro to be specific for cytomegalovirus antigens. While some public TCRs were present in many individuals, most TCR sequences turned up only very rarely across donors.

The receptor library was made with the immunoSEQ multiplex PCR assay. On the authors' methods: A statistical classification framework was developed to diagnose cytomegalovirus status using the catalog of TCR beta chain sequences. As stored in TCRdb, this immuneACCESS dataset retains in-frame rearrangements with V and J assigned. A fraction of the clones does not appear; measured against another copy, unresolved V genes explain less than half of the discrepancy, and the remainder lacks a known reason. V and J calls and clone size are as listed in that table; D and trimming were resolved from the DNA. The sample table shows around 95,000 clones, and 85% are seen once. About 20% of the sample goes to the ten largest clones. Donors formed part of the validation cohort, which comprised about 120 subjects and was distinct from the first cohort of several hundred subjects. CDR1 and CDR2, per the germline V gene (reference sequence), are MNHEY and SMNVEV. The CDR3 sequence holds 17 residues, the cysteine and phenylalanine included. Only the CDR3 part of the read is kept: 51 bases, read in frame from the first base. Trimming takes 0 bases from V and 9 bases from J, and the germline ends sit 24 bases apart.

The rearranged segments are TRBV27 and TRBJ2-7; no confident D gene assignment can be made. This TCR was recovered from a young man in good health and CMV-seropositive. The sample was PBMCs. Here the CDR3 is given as CASSLSLEWAFKSGQYF. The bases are TGTGCCAGCAGTTTATCCCTGGAATGGGCGTTTAAGTCAGGGCAGTACTTC.